This TCR beta chain was observed in a study of Graves' ophthalmopathy and Graves' hyperthyroidism. Findings of the study overall: The model's ophthalmopathy progression predictions had about 69% sensitivity and 72.22% specificity. Appearing in blood as well were most expanded thyroid clonotypes above 0.001 frequency.

The CDR3 sequence is 15 residues long. The V gene end was trimmed by 5 bases and the J gene end by 4 bases; junction bases not matched to a gene: 9. On this clonotype itself: Antigen specificity is unknown.

Amplifying from RNA transcripts, the study obtained TCR beta CDR3 regions. The workflow started with a first-round RT-PCR run with HTBI primers and then moved on to a second-round multiplex PCR. Each CDR3 protein gets one entry after TCRdb re-called the multiplex PCR reads with MiXCR. Here the sample spans about 390,000 distinct CDR3 sequences, roughly 15% being singletons. Recruitment covered hyperthyroidism patients aged 18 to 65 whose new diagnosis was of under 2 months' duration. The receptor was isolated from an adult woman with stable Graves' hyperthyroidism. The sample consisted of peripheral blood. V is TRBV12-3 or TRBV12-4 and J is TRBJ1-2, with 8 bases identical to TRBD1. The CDR3 DNA follows: TGTGCCAGCAGTCCAGGACAGGGACCCTTCTATGGCTACACCTTC. Translated, it gives CASSPGQGPFYGYTF.